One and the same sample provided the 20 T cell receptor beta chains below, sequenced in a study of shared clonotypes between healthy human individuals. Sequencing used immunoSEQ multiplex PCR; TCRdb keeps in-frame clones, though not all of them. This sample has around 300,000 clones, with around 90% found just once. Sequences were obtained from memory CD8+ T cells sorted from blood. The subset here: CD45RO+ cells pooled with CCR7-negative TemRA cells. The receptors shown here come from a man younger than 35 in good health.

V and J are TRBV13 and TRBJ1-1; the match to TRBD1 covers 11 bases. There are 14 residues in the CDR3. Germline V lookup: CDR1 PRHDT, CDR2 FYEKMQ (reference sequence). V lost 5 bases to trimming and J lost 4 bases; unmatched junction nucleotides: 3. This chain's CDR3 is CASSQDRGPTEAFF. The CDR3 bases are TGTGCCAGCAGCCAGGACAGGGGGCCCACTGAAGCTTTCTTT.

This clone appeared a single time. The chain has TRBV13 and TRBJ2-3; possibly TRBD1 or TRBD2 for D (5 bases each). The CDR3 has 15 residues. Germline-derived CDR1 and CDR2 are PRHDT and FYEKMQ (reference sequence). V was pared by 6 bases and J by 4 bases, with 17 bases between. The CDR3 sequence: CASSRSGDGADTQYF. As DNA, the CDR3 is TGTGCCAGCAGTAGATCTGGGGACGGCGCAGATACGCAGTATTTT.

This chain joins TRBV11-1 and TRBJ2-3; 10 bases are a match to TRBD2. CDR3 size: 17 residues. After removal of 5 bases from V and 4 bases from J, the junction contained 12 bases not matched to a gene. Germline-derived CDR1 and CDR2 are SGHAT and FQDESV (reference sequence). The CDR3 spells CASSRGRGLATPDTQYF. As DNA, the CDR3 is TGTGCCAGCAGCCGCGGCCGGGGACTAGCGACCCCAGATACGCAGTATTTT. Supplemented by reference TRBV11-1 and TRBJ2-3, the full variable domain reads EAEVAQSPRYKITEKSQAVAFWCDPISGHATLYWYRQILGQGPELLVQFQDESVVDDSQLPKDRFSAERLKGVDSTLKIQPAELGDSAMYLCASSRGRGLATPDTQYFGPGTRLTVL.

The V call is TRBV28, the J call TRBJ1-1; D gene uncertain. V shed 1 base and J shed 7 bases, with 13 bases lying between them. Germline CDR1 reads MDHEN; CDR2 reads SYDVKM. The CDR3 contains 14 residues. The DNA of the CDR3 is TGTGCCAGCAGTTTATCCGGGTCGGCCGATGAAGCTTTCTTT. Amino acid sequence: CASSLSGSADEAFF.

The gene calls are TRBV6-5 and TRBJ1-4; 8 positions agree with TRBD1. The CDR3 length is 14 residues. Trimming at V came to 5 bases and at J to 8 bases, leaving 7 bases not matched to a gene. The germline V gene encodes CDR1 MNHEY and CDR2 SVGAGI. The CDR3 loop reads CASSETDRDEKLFF. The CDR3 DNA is TGTGCCAGCAGTGAAACGGACAGGGACGAAAAACTGTTTTTT.

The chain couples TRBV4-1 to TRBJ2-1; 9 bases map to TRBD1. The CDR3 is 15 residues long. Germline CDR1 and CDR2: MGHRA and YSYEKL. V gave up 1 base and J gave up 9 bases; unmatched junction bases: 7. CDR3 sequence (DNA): TGCGCCAGCAGCCAAGTTACAGGGGGCAATTCTGAGCAGTTCTTC. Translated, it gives CASSQVTGGNSEQFF.

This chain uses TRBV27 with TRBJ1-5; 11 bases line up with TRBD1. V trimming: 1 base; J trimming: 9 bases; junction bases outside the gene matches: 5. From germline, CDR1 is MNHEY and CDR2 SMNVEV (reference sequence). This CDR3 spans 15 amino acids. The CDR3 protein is CASSLLGDRGLPQHF. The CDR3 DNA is TGTGCCAGCAGTTTATTAGGGGACAGGGGGTTGCCCCAGCATTTT.

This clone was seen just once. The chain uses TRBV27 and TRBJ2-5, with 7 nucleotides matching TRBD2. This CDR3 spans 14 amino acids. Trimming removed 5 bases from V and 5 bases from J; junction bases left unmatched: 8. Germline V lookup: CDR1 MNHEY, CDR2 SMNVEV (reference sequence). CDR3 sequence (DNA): TGTGCCAGCAGTCCATGGGGGGGAAGGGAGACCCAGTACTTC. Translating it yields CASSPWGGRETQYF.

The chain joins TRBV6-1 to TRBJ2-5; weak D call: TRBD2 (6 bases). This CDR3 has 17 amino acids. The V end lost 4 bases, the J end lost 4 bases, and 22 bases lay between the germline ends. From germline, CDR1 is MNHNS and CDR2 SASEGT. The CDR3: CASSALFGEDNGETQYF. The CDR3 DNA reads TGTGCCAGCAGTGCCCTGTTCGGGGAGGATAATGGAGAGACCCAGTACTTC.

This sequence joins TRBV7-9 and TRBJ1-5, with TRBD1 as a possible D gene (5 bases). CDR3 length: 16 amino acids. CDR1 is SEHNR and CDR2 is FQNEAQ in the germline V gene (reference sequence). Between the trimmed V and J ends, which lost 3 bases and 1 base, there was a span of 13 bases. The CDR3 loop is CASSFGAGLSNQPQHF. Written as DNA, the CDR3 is TGTGCCAGCAGCTTTGGGGCAGGGTTGAGCAATCAGCCCCAGCATTTT.

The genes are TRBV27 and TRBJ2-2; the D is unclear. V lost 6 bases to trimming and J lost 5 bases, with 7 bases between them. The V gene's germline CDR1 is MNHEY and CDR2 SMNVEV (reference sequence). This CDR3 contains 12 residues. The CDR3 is CASRVWTGELFF. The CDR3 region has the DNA TGTGCCAGCAGAGTGTGGACCGGGGAGCTGTTTTTT.

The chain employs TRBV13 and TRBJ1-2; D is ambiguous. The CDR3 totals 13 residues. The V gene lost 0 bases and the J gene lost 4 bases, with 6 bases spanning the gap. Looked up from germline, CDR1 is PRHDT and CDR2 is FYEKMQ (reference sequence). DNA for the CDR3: TGTGCCAGCAGCTTAGGGGACGGCTATGGCTACACCTTC. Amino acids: CASSLGDGYGYTF.

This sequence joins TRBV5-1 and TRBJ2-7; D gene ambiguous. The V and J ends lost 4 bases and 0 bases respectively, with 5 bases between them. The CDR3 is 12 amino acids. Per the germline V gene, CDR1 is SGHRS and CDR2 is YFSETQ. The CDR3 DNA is TGCGCCAGCAGCGCTAGCTCCTACGAGCAGTACTTC. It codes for CASSASSYEQYF.

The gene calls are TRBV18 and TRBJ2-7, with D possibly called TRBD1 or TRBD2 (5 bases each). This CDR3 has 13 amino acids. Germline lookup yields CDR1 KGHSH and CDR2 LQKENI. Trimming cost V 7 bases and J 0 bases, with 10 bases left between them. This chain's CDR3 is CASFRDLSYEQYF. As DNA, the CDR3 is TGTGCCAGCTTCCGGGACCTCTCCTACGAGCAGTACTTC.

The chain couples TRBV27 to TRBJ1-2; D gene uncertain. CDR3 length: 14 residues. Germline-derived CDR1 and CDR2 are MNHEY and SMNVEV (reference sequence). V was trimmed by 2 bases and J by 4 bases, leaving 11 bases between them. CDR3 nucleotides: TGTGCCAGCAGTTTAAGATCAGAGGGCTATGGCTACACCTTC. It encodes CASSLRSEGYGYTF.

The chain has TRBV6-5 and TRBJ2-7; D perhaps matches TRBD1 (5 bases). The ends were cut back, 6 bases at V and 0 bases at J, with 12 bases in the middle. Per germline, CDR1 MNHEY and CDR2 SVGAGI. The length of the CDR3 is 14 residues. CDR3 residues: CASRLQESSYEQYF. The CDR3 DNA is TGTGCCAGCAGGCTACAGGAGAGCTCCTACGAGCAGTACTTC.

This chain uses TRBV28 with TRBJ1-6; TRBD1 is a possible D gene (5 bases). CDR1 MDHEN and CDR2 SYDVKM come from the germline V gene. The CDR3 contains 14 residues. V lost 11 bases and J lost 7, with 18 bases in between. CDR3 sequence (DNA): TGTGCCCATAGACCTCCAGGGAGGAATTCACCCCTCCACTTT. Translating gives CAHRPPGRNSPLHF.

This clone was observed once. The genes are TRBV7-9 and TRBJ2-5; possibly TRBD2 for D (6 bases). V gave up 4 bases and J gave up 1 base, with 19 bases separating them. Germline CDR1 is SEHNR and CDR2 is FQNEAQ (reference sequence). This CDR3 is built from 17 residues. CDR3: CASSSLLGGRIQETQYF. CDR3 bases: TGTGCCAGCAGCTCCCTGTTGGGGGGTCGCATCCAAGAGACCCAGTACTTC.

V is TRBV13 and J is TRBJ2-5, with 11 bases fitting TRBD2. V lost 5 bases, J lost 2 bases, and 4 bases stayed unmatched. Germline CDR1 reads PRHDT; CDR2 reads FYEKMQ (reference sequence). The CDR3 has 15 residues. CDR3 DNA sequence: TGTGCCAGCAGCACGGGACTAGCGGTACAAGAGACCCAGTACTTC. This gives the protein CASSTGLAVQETQYF. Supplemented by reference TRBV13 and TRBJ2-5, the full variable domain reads AAGVIQSPRHLIKEKRETATLKCYPIPRHDTVYWYQQGPGQDPQFLISFYEKMQSDKGSIPDRFSAQQFSDYHSELNMSSLELGDSALYFCASSTGLAVQETQYFGPGTRLLVL.

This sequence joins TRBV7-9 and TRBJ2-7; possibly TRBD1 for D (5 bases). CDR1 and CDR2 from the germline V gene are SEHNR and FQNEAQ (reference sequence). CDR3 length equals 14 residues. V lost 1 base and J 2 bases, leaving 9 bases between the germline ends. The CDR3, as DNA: TGTGCCAGCAGCTTAGGACAGAAACCCTACGAGCAGTACTTC. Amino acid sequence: CASSLGQKPYEQYF. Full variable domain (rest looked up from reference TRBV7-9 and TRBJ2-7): DTGVSQNPRHKITKRGQNVTFRCDPISEHNRLYWYRQTLGQGPEFLTYFQNEAQLEKSRLLSDRFSAERPKGSFSTLEIQRTEQGDSAMYLCASSLGQKPYEQYFGPGTRLTVT.